This T cell receptor (beta chain) originates from a study of a mutant IDH1 vaccine in newly diagnosed glioma. Looked up from germline, CDR1 is MNHNS and CDR2 is SASEGT. The ends lost 4 bases at V and 2 bases at J; junction bases unmatched: 6. The CDR3 length is 18 residues. Repertoires were generated with immunoSEQ multiplex PCR, while TCRdb's copy carries only in-frame clones and drops some. The sample yields roughly 51,000 clones, 79% seen once. Of note for this clone: Its matching antigen is unknown.

The time point was: week 35, safety follow-up. With topical imiquimod, each dose of the vaccine consisted of 300 ug of mutant IDH1 20-mer peptide. The sample here was PBMCs, taken from a glioma patient whose treatment included an IDH1 peptide vaccine. The sequence was collected from a man aged 35 to 55 with glioma. This chain uses TRBV6-1 with TRBJ2-2; 14 nucleotides agree with TRBD2. The CDR3 DNA follows: TGTGCCAGCAGTGGACTAGCGGGGGGGCTTGGCAACACCGGGGAGCTGTTTTTT. It translates to CASSGLAGGLGNTGELFF.